Listed below are T cell receptor beta chains from one sample, sequenced in a study of response to subunit inactivated influenza vaccine. TCRdb re-called the RT-PCR reads with MiXCR, one entry per CDR3 protein. The sample holds roughly 700,000 distinct CDR3 sequences, roughly 14% seen once. The sample was PBMCs from blood, taken 11 to 12 days after vaccination. The receptors come from a man aged 45-65 years who received an inactivated influenza vaccine. CDR3s include the opening cysteine and the closing phenylalanine or tryptophan. Fields, in order: CDR3 protein, CDR3 DNA, D gene, clone size, V gene, J gene. The D gene is left open where the match is weak. Where a row states a size, it is once, few, many or the class of an expanded clone; other rows omit it.

CASSLATGGSYEQYF	TGTGCCAGCAGCTTAGCAACAGGTGGTTCCTACGAGCAGTACTTC	-	-	TRBV7-6	TRBJ2-7
CSARRSQGYYEQYF	TGCAGTGCTAGGAGGTCGCAGGGGTACTACGAGCAGTACTTC	-	-	TRBV20-1	TRBJ2-7
CATSDGTEAFF	TGTGCCACCAGTGATGGGACTGAAGCTTTCTTT	-	few	TRBV24-1	TRBJ1-1
CASSVDEGPQETQYF	TGTGCCAGCAGCGTAGATGAGGGGCCCCAAGAGACCCAGTACTTC	-	-	TRBV9	TRBJ2-5
CASSLSFRTGPRGKGYEQYF	TGTGCCAGCAGCTTGTCATTCCGGACTGGACCCCGGGGAAAGGGGTACGAGCAGTACTTC	-	-	TRBV5-4	TRBJ2-7
CASSLAIHTNTEAFF	TGCGCCAGCAGCTTGGCTATACACACGAACACTGAAGCTTTCTTT	-	few	TRBV5-1	TRBJ1-1
CASIPLGRRSGELFF	TGTGCCAGCATCCCACTAGGCAGAAGGTCCGGGGAGCTGTTTTTT	-	many	TRBV7-9	TRBJ2-2
CASRTDTPDDTEAFF	TGTGCCAGCAGGACGGACACTCCCGATGACACTGAAGCTTTCTTT	-	many	TRBV11-2	TRBJ1-1
CASSTLLDRGLYYEQYF	TGTGCCAGCAGTACACTATTGGACAGGGGGCTTTACTACGAGCAGTACTTC	TRBD1	-	TRBV28	TRBJ2-7
CASSLGIQNTGELFF	TGTGCCAGCAGCCTGGGAATTCAGAACACCGGGGAGCTGTTTTTT	-	-	TRBV6-1	TRBJ2-2
CSVGGGLERNEQFF	TGCAGCGTTGGGGGTGGACTAGAACGGAATGAGCAGTTCTTC	TRBD2	many	TRBV29-1	TRBJ2-1
CASIRAVSSYNEQFF	TGTGCCAGCATTAGAGCGGTAAGCTCCTACAATGAGCAGTTCTTC	-	few	TRBV6-4	TRBJ2-1
CASSSDRVNEQFF	TGTGCCAGCAGCTCGGACAGGGTGAATGAGCAGTTCTTC	TRBD1	-	TRBV7-8	TRBJ2-1
CSASNSQTGGRGQPQHF	TGCAGTGCTAGTAACAGTCAGACAGGGGGCCGCGGTCAGCCCCAGCATTTT	TRBD1	many	TRBV20-1	TRBJ1-5
CASSVAAGVASGELFF	TGTGCCAGCAGCGTAGCTGCGGGAGTTGCATCCGGGGAGCTGTTTTTT	TRBD2	-	TRBV9	TRBJ2-2
CASSAREGTDTQYF	TGTGCCAGCAGTGCCCGGGAGGGCACAGATACGCAGTATTTT	TRBD2	few	TRBV6-4	TRBJ2-3
CASSERLAGPYNEQFF	TGTGCCAGCAGTGAAAGGCTAGCGGGACCCTACAATGAGCAGTTCTTC	TRBD2	few	TRBV2	TRBJ2-1
CASSRARAHGGYTF	TGTGCCAGCAGCCGCGCGAGGGCTCACGGAGGCTACACCTTC	-	-	TRBV3-1	TRBJ1-2
CASSPSGGAYEQFF	TGTGCCAGCAGCCCTAGCGGGGGGGCTTATGAGCAGTTCTTC	TRBD2	many	TRBV12-3/TRBV12-4	TRBJ2-1
CASSSMSGQGGETQYF	TGTGCCAGCAGCTCGATGAGTGGACAGGGAGGAGAGACCCAGTACTTC	TRBD1	few	TRBV7-2	TRBJ2-5
CASSSQPGQVHYEQYF	TGTGCCAGCAGCTCCCAGCCGGGACAGGTACACTACGAGCAGTACTTC	-	-	TRBV12-1	TRBJ2-7
CSARGTGSPEQYF	TGCAGTGCTAGAGGCACAGGGTCTCCCGAGCAGTACTTC	-	-	TRBV20-1	TRBJ2-7
CSARGGVAGDEKLFF	TGCAGTGCTAGAGGGGGCGTGGCAGGGGATGAAAAACTGTTTTTT	-	-	TRBV20-1	TRBJ1-4
CASRTTSVSTDTQYF	TGTGCCAGCAGAACGACTAGCGTTAGCACAGATACGCAGTATTTT	TRBD2	few	TRBV6-1	TRBJ2-3
CASSLVSLEGDTQYF	TGTGCCAGCAGCTTAGTATCACTAGAAGGGGATACGCAGTATTTT	-	-	TRBV7-2	TRBJ2-3
CASRPRHLNTEAFF	TGTGCCAGCAGACCCAGACACTTGAACACTGAAGCTTTCTTT	-	few	TRBV5-6	TRBJ1-1
CAIGGGEDSYNEQFF	TGTGCCATCGGTGGCGGGGAGGACTCCTACAATGAGCAGTTCTTC	-	few	TRBV10-3	TRBJ2-1
CASSWGQGETQYF	TGTGCCAGCAGTTGGGGCCAGGGAGAGACCCAGTACTTC	-	many	TRBV12-3/TRBV12-4	TRBJ2-5
CATSSHAVQETQYF	TGTGCCACCAGTTCCCACGCAGTACAAGAGACCCAGTACTTC	-	once	TRBV24-1	TRBJ2-5
CASRMYNEQFF	TGTGCCAGCAGAATGTACAATGAGCAGTTCTTC	-	few	TRBV2	TRBJ2-1
CSALGDAGYTF	TGCAGCGCCCTGGGGGACGCTGGCTACACCTTC	-	few	TRBV29-1	TRBJ1-2
CAWSFTGEKLFF	TGTGCCTGGAGTTTCACGGGTGAAAAACTGTTTTTT	-	-	TRBV30	TRBJ1-4
CSVGTHFYEQYF	TGCAGCGTTGGGACCCACTTCTACGAGCAGTACTTC	-	few	TRBV29-1	TRBJ2-7
CASSSTGMGQETQYF	TGCGCCAGCAGCTCGACAGGCATGGGGCAAGAGACCCAGTACTTC	-	-	TRBV5-1	TRBJ2-5
CASSLGMSNSPLHF	TGTGCCAGCAGCTTAGGCATGTCTAATTCACCCCTCCACTTT	-	many	TRBV7-2	TRBJ1-6
CSARVGTSGSDEQFF	TGCAGTGCTAGGGTGGGGACTAGCGGGAGTGATGAGCAGTTCTTC	TRBD2	few	TRBV20-1	TRBJ2-1
CASSGVPHEQYF	TGTGCCAGCTCGGGAGTTCCCCACGAGCAGTACTTC	-	many	TRBV6-6	TRBJ2-7
CASGDLVEATYEQYF	TGTGCCAGCGGCGACCTAGTGGAGGCCACCTACGAGCAGTACTTC	-	-	TRBV2	TRBJ2-7
CASSPGDPGNQPQHF	TGCGCCAGCAGCCCAGGGGACCCAGGGAATCAGCCCCAGCATTTT	-	few	TRBV5-1	TRBJ1-5
CASSVKEINQPQHF	TGTGCCAGCAGCGTAAAGGAGATCAATCAGCCCCAGCATTTT	-	few	TRBV2	TRBJ1-5
CAISKTGASNQPQHF	TGTGCCATCAGTAAGACAGGAGCCAGCAATCAGCCCCAGCATTTT	-	-	TRBV10-3	TRBJ1-5
CAWTRSLNTQYF	TGTGCCTGGACTAGAAGCCTAAATACGCAGTATTTT	-	few	TRBV30	TRBJ2-3
CASSIRVRAYNEQFF	TGTGCCAGTAGTATAAGGGTTAGGGCCTACAATGAGCAGTTCTTC	-	few	TRBV19	TRBJ2-1
CSARDGKNTEAFF	TGCAGTGCTAGAGACGGAAAGAACACTGAAGCTTTCTTT	-	few	TRBV20-1	TRBJ1-1
CATSDSLGTGVNEKLFF	TGTGCCACCAGTGATTCTCTTGGGACGGGGGTGAATGAAAAACTGTTTTTT	-	few	TRBV24-1	TRBJ1-4
CASSMGSYNEQFF	TGTGCCAGCAGCATGGGTTCCTACAATGAGCAGTTCTTC	-	-	TRBV7-9	TRBJ2-1
CASADRVAYNEQFF	TGTGCCAGCGCCGACAGGGTAGCGTACAATGAGCAGTTCTTC	TRBD1	-	TRBV2	TRBJ2-1
CASSKGGQADSYEQYF	TGTGCCAGCAGCAAAGGCGGACAGGCCGACTCCTACGAGCAGTACTTC	-	-	TRBV21-1	TRBJ2-7